The source of this T cell receptor beta chain is a study of T-cell reconstitution after alpha-beta-depleted transplantation in children. The germline CDR1 and CDR2 sequences are DFQATT and SNEGSKA (reference sequence). Trimming took 0 bases from V and 2 from J; bases not matched to a gene: 9. The CDR3 sequence is 16 residues long. There are a few counts of this clonotype. Its cognate antigen is unknown. Unique molecular identifiers were incorporated when the TCRbeta library was constructed. MiXCR, run by TCRdb on the PCR reads, gives a single entry per CDR3 protein. The sample lists about 210,000 distinct CDR3 sequences, approximately 17% seen once, with roughly two fifths in the top ten. General study points: Most T-cell counts and diversity one year after the transplant came from T cells that were newly produced.

The specimen was PBMCs, mostly from graft donor cells, collected 360 days after TCRalphabeta/CD19-depleted stem cell transplant. The V and J genes are TRBV20-1 and TRBJ2-7; 8 bases are shared with TRBD2. The sequence derives from a male patient between 2 and 10 years old who had a stem cell transplant for acute lymphoblastic leukemia, so the T cells may come from the graft donor. This CDR3 reads CSARDQEASGPYEQYF. The CDR3 region has the DNA TGCAGTGCTAGAGATCAGGAGGCTAGCGGGCCCTACGAGCAGTACTTC.